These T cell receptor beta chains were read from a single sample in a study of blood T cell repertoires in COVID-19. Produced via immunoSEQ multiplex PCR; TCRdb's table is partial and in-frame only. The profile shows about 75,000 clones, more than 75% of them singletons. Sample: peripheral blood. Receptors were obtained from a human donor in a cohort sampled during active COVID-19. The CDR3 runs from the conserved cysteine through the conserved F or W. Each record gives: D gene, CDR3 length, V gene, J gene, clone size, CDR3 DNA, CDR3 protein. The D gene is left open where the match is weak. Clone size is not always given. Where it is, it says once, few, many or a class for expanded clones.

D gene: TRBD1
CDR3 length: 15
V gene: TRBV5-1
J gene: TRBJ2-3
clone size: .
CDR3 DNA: TGCGCCAGCAGCACGACAGGGGATAGCACAGATACGCAGTATTTT
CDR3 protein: CASSTTGDSTDTQYF

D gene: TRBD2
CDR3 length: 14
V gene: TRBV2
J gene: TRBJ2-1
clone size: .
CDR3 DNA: TGTGCCAGCAGTGTGGCGGGAGGGTACAATGAGCAGTTCTTC
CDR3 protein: CASSVAGGYNEQFF

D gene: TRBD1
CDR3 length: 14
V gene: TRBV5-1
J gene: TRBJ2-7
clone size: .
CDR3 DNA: TGCGCCAGCAGGGCCGGGACAGGGGGCGGCGAGCAGTACTTC
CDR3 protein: CASRAGTGGGEQYF

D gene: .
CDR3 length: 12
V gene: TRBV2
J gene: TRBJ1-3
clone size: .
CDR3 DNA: TGTGCCAGCCGAGGATCTGGAAACACCATATATTTT
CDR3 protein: CASRGSGNTIYF

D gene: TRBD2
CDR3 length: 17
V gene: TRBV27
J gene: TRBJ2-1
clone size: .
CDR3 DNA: TGTGCCAGCAGTTTCTCCCGACTAGCGGGTTCCTACAATGAGCAGTTCTTC
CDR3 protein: CASSFSRLAGSYNEQFF

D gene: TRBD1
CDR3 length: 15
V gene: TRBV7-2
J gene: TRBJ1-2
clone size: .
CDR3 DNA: TGTGCCAGCAGCTCAGACGGGACAGGGCTTTTTTGGTACACCTTC
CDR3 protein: CASSSDGTGLFWYTF

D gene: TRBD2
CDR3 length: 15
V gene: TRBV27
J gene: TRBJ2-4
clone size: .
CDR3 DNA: TGTGCCAGCAGTTCTGAAGCGGGAGGGCCGACCATTCAGTACTTC
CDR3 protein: CASSSEAGGPTIQYF

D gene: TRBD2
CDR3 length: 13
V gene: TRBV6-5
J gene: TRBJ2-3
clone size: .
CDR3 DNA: TGTGCCAGCAGTACGACTAGCGGTTATACGCAGTATTTT
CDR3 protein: CASSTTSGYTQYF

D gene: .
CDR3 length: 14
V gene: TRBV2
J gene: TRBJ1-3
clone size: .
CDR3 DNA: TGTGCCAGCAGTGCCAGGAATTCTGGAAACACCATATATTTT
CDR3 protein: CASSARNSGNTIYF

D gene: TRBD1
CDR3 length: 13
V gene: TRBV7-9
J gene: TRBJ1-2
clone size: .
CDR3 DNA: TGTGCCAGCAGCTTTGGAGGGAAGACAGGGATCCTCTTC
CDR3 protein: CASSFGGKTGILF

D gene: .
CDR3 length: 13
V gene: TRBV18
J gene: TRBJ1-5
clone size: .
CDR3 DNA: TGTGCCAGCTCACCACAGGTCGAGGAGCCCCAGCATTTT
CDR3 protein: CASSPQVEEPQHF

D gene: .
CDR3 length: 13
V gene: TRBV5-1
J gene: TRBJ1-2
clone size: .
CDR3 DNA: TGCGCCAGCAGCCTTGTGGGGCCAGGGAGGAACACCTTC
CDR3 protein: CASSLVGPGRNTF

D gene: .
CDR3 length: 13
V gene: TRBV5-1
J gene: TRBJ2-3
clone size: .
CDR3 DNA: TGCGCCAGCAGCCCTCGTATCACAGATACGCAGTATTTT
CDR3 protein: CASSPRITDTQYF

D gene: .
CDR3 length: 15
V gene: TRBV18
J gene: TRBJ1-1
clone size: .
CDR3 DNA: TGTGCCAGCTCTCATCAACAGGGCGGCTCCACTGAAGCTTTCTTT
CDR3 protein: CASSHQQGGSTEAFF

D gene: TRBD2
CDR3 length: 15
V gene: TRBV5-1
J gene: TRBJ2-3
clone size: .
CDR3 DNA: TGCGCCAGCAGAATAGCGGGAGGTAGCACAGATACGCAGTATTTT
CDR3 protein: CASRIAGGSTDTQYF

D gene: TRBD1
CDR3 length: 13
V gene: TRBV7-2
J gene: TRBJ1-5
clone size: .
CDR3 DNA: TGTGCCAGCAGCGGACAGGGTAATCAGCCCCAGCATTTT
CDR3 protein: CASSGQGNQPQHF

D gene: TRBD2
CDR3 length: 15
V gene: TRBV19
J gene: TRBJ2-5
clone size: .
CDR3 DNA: TGTGCCAGTAGTAAAAGCCCAGCGGGGGTAGAGACCCAGTACTTC
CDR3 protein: CASSKSPAGVETQYF

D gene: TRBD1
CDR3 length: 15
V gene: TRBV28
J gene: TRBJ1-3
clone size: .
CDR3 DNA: TGTGCCAGCGGGGGACAGCCAGGCTCTGGAAACACCATATATTTT
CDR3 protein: CASGGQPGSGNTIYF

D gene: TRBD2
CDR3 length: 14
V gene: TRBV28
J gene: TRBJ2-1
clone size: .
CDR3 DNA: TGTGCCAGCAGCCCTAGCGGACCCTACAATGAGCAGTTCTTC
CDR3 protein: CASSPSGPYNEQFF

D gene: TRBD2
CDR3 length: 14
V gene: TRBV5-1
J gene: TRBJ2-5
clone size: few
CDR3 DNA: TGCGCCAGCAGCCCTGCGGGGGGTCAAGAGACCCAGTACTTC
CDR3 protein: CASSPAGGQETQYF

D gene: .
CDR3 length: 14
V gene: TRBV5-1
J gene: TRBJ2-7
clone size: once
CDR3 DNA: TGCGCCAGCAGCATGCAGGGGCAACCTAGCGAGCAGTACTTC
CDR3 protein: CASSMQGQPSEQYF

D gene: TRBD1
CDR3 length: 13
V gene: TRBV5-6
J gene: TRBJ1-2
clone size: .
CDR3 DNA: TGTGCCAGCAGCTGGGGGACAGGGGATGGCTACACCTTC
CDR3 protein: CASSWGTGDGYTF

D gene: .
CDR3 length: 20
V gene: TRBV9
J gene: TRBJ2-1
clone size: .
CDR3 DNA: TGTGCCAGCAGCGTAGACTCCCACGGGCTCCAAGGGGTTCAATACAATGAGCAGTTCTTC
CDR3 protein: CASSVDSHGLQGVQYNEQFF

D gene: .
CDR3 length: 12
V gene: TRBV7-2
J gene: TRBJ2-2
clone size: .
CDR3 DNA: TGTGCCAGCAGCTTTAAAACCGGGGAGCTGTTTTTT
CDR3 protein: CASSFKTGELFF

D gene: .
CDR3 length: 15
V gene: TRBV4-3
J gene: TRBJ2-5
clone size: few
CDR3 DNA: TGCGCCAGCAGCCAAACGCTGGCTTTTCAAGAGACCCAGTACTTC
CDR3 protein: CASSQTLAFQETQYF

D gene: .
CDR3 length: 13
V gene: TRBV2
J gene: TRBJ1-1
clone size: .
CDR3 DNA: TGTGCCAGCAGAGGGCAGGGGTACACTGAAGCTTTCTTT
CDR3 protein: CASRGQGYTEAFF

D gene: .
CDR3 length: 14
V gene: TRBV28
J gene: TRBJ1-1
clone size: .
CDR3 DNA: TGTGCCAGCAGTCTCACGACGGGGAACACTGAAGCTTTCTTT
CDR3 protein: CASSLTTGNTEAFF

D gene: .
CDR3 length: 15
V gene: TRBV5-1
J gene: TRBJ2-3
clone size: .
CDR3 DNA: TGCGCCAGCAGCCTTCAAATGGCCGGCACAGATACGCAGTATTTT
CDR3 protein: CASSLQMAGTDTQYF

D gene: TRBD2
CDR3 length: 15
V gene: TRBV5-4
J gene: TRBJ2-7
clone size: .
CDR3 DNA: TGTGCCAGCAGCTTGCCTAGCGGGAAATCCTACGAGCAGTACTTC
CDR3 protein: CASSLPSGKSYEQYF

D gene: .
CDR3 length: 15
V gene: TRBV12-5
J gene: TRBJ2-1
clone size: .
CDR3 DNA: TGTGCTAGTGGTCTAGGGGGGGGGACGTACAATGAGCAGTTCTTC
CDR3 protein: CASGLGGGTYNEQFF

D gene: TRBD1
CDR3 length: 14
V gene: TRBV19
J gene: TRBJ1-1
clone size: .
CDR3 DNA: TGTGCCAGCGGAGACAGGGGGGGATCCACTGAAGCTTTCTTT
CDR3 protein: CASGDRGGSTEAFF

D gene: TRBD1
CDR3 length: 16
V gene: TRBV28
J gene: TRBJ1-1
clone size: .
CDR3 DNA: TGTGCCAGCAGGGGGCGGACAGGGGGTTTGGTCACTGAAGCTTTCTTT
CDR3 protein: CASRGRTGGLVTEAFF

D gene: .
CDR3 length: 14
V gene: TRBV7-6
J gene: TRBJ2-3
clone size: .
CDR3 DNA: TGTGCCAGCAGCCCCCTGGTAGGCACAGATACGCAGTATTTT
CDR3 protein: CASSPLVGTDTQYF

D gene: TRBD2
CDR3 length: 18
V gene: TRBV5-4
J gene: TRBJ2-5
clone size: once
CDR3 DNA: TGTGCCAGCAGCTTGGAAGGGACTAGCGGGAGAGGGGGGAAGACCCAGTACTTC
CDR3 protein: CASSLEGTSGRGGKTQYF

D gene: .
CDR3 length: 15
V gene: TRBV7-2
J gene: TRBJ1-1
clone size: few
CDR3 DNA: TGTGCCAGCAGCAGCGCGGCGGGGGGCAGGGCTGAAGCTTTCTTT
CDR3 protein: CASSSAAGGRAEAFF

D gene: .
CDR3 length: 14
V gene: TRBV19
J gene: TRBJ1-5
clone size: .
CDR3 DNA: TGTGCCAGTAGTATAGCAGGGTCGCGGCAGCCCCAGCATTTT
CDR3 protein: CASSIAGSRQPQHF

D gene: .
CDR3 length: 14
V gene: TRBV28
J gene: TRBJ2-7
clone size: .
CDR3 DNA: TGTGCCAGCACCGTAGCAGCTAGTAGGTACGAGCAGTACTTC
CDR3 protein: CASTVAASRYEQYF

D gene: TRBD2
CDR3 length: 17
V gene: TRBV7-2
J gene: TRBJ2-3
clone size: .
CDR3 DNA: TGTGCCAGCAGCCCCCGGACTAGCGGGGGAAGCACAGATACGCAGTATTTT
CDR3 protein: CASSPRTSGGSTDTQYF

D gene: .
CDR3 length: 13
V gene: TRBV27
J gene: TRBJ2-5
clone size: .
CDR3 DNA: TGTGCCAGCAGTACTACACAGGGTATGACCCAGTACTTC
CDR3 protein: CASSTTQGMTQYF

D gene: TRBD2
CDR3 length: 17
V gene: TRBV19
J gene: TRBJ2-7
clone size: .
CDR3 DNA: TGTGCCAGTAGCCTGACTAGCGGGGGGACGTTTGCGTACGAGCAGTACTTC
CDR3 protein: CASSLTSGGTFAYEQYF

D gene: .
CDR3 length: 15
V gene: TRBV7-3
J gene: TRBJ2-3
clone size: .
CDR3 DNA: TGTGCCAGCAGCTCCAACGCGGGGACCACAGATACGCAGTATTTT
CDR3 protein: CASSSNAGTTDTQYF

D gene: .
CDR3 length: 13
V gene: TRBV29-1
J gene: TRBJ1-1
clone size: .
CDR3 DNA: TGCAGCGTTGAGGCGACACAGAACACTGAAGCTTTCTTT
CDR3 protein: CSVEATQNTEAFF

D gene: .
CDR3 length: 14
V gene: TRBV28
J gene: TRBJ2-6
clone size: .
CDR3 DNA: TGTGCCAGCAGTTTCTCCTCTGGGGCCAACGTCCTGACTTTC
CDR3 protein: CASSFSSGANVLTF

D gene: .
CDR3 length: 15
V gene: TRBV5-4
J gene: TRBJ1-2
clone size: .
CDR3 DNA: TGTGCCAGCAGCTTAGGAGGGGGGGCTAACTATGGCTACACCTTC
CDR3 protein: CASSLGGGANYGYTF

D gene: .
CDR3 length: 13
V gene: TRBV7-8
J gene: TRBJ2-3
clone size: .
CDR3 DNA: TGTGCCAGCAGCACGGGGAGCACAGATACGCAGTATTTT
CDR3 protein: CASSTGSTDTQYF